The 7 T cell receptor beta chains below all came from one sample that was sequenced in a study of T cells expressing NK-cell markers. TCRdb re-called the 5' RACE reads and shows each CDR3 protein once, DNA omitted. This table lists about 120,000 distinct CDR3 sequences. The sequenced sample was blood T cells: a sorted CD56 or NKG2C T cell subset, CD4+ or CD8+ T cells, or bulk PBMC T cells (not recorded which). Receptor source: a woman between 18 and 70 years old in good health.

The V gene is TRBV5-1, the J gene TRBJ2-1; TCRdb calls TRBD2, which cannot be checked without DNA. The CDR3 runs 15 residues. Germline CDR1 and CDR2: SGHRS and YFSETQ. CDR3: CASSPTGGTYNEQFF.

The V gene is TRBV12-3 or TRBV12-4, the J gene TRBJ2-4; TCRdb gives TRBD1 as the D gene, but with no DNA this cannot be confirmed. CDR3 length equals 15 residues. Here the CDR3 reads CASSWGVAAKNIQYF.

The chain uses TRBV6-1 and TRBJ1-2; TCRdb lists TRBD1, though no DNA is available to test this call. CDR1 and CDR2 from the germline V gene are MNHNS and SASEGT. The CDR3 covers 15 residues. The CDR3 loop is CASSPVGGSDYGYTF.

V and J are TRBV7-9 and TRBJ2-2; the D call from TCRdb, TRBD1, cannot be confirmed without DNA. The CDR3 is 15 residues long. CDR1 and CDR2 (germline): SEHNR, FQNEAQ (reference sequence). This CDR3 reads CASSKTGVWTGELFF.

The chain employs TRBV20-1 and TRBJ1-5; TCRdb's D gene call, TRBD1, goes unchecked for lack of DNA. The CDR3 covers 15 residues. Germline V gene lookup returns CDR1 DFQATT and CDR2 SNEGSKA (reference sequence). CDR3 residues: CSASSTGDSNQPQHF.

The chain carries TRBV30 and TRBJ2-1; the D call of TRBD2 rests on TCRdb alone, since no DNA is present to check it. Germline V gene lookup returns CDR1 GTSNPN and CDR2 SVGIG (reference sequence). CDR3 length equals 15 residues. Here the CDR3 reads CAWSLASGGFDEQFF.

This rearrangement joins TRBV7-8 to TRBJ1-4; no DNA is available, so the TRBD1 call from TCRdb remains unchecked. The CDR3 contains 15 residues. Germline V gene lookup returns CDR1 SGHVS and CDR2 FQNEAQ. The CDR3 is CASSLVDNPNEKLFF. The full variable domain, rest sourced from reference TRBV7-8 and TRBJ1-4, is GAGVSQSPRYKVAKRGQDVALRCDPISGHVSLFWYQQALGQGPEFLTYFQNEAQLDKSGLPSDRFFAERPEGSVSTLKIQRTQQEDSAVYLCASSLVDNPNEKLFFGSGTQLSVL.